This entry describes one T cell receptor (beta chain). Its antigen is still unknown. This sample was taken from a study of cytomegalovirus exposure and HLA in healthy donors. The wider study: Sequencing of some 200 million T cells in an earlier analysis found about 120 million unique TCR beta sequences.

General study results and limits: TCR beta V- and J-gene trimming was later associated with a missense DCLRE1C variant. Within an earlier analysis, most TCR beta V segments proved productive either about 87% or about 30% of the time.

This CDR3 is built from 12 residues. Trimming took off 3 bases at V and 2 bases at J, with 6 bases between the two ends. CDR1 and CDR2 (germline): SGHDT, YYEEEE. Primers for the PCR totalled 60 Vbeta and 13 Jbeta. In the source study's methods: In a later analysis, around 11 million of approximately 86 million unique beta chains occurred in at least two donors. The assay was immunoSEQ multiplex PCR, and TCRdb's table has in-frame clones only and misses some. V, J and clone size derive from that table, while D and trimming were established from the DNA sequence. The sample contains about 170,000 clones, roughly 80% of which appear only once.

The sequencing input was PBMCs. The sequence came from a woman between 18 and 30 years old in good health and CMV-seronegative. The chain joins TRBV5-6 to TRBJ2-7; D gene ambiguous. In DNA form, the CDR3 reads TGTGCCAGCAGCTCGTTTGCCTACGAGCAGTACTTC. Protein product: CASSSFAYEQYF.